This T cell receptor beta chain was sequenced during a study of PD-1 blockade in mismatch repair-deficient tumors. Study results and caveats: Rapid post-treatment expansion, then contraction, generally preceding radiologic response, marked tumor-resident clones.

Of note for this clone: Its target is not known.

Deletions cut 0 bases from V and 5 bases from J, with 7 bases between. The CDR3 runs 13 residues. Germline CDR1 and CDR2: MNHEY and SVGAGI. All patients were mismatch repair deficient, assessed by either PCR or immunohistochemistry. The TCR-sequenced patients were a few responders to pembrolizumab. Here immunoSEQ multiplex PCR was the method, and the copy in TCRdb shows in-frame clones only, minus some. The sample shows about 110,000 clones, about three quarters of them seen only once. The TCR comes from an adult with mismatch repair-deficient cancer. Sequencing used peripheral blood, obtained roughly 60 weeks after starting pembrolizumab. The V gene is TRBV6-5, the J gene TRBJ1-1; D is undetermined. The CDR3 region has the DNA TGTGCCAGCAGTTACTCGAGACATACTGAAGCTTTCTTT. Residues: CASSYSRHTEAFF.